This section outlines one T cell receptor (beta chain) sequence together with its context. The antigen remains unidentified. The sample comes from a study of cytotoxic CD8 clonotypes in ibrutinib-treated CLL. Background on the study: Results showed roughly 25 partial and 2 complete responses; following median approximately 68 months, approximately 14 remained remitted, around twelve advanced.

The CDR3 extends over 11 amino acids. The germline V gene has CDR1 MGHRA and CDR2 YSYEKL. With V trimmed by 3 bases and J by 8 bases, 0 bases remained unmatched. A 1 in 200,000 to 1 in 1 million T cell depth was the sequencing target. Method: immunoSEQ multiplex PCR; TCRdb's copy keeps in-frame clones and lacks some. Among around 310,000 clones listed, about 80% were seen once. Study-level results: At baseline, clonality was higher than in age-matched healthy donors and correlated with CD8+ counts.

This material consisted of PBMCs, taken before ibrutinib treatment. The chain links TRBV4-1 to TRBJ1-2; 7 positions match TRBD1. The sequence came from a human donor with chronic lymphocytic leukemia. This chain's CDR3 is CASSQDRGYTF. CDR3 in DNA: TGCGCCAGCAGCCAGGACAGGGGCTACACCTTC.